Below, 5 T cell receptor beta chains from the same sample are listed, as sequenced in a study of post-analysis software for immune sequencing data. cDNA libraries of TCR beta carried unique molecular identifiers. From the PCR reads, TCRdb called clonotypes with MiXCR, one entry per CDR3 protein. The repertoire consists of about 770,000 distinct CDR3 sequences, with more than 45% occurring once and the leading ten covering 4.9%. General study points: Patients carried roughly 5 TRBV segments more frequently than controls did, and TRBV5-6, TRBV5-1 and TRBV20-1 were among them.

Their target antigens are unknown. The sequencing input was blood. These receptor sequences come from a girl between 5 and 17 years old with multiple sclerosis.

The sample holds a few counts of this clonotype. This chain links TRBV9 with TRBJ2-7; 9 bases are a match to TRBD1. This CDR3 has 14 residues. Germline V gives CDR1 SGDLS, CDR2 YYNGEE. Trimming cost V 3 bases and J 6 bases; bases outside gene matches: 7. CDR3 nucleotide sequence: TGTGCCAGCAGCGATTCGGACAGGGGCTCCGAGCAGTACTTC. The encoded protein is CASSDSDRGSEQYF.

This clonotype was found a few times. J is TRBJ2-3 and V is TRBV7-2, with D tentatively TRBD2 (8 bases). CDR3 length: 15 amino acids. Germline CDR1 and CDR2: SGHTA and FQGNSA. V was cut by 7 bases and J by 6 bases, with 20 bases left in between. CDR3 amino acids: CASTATSARGDTQYF. CDR3 bases: TGTGCCAGCACCGCGACTAGCGCCAGGGGGGATACGCAGTATTTT.

This chain links TRBV6-5 with TRBJ2-1; D perhaps matches TRBD1 (6 bases). The CDR3 totals 12 residues. CDR1 MNHEY and CDR2 SVGAGI come from the germline V gene. Trimming cost V 6 bases and J 4 bases, with 7 bases left between them. Written as DNA, the CDR3 is TGTGCCAGCAGCACAGGGTACAATGAGCAGTTCTTC. Protein sequence: CASSTGYNEQFF.

The chain carries TRBV4-1 and TRBJ2-1; D may be TRBD1 (6 bases). Germline V gives CDR1 MGHRA, CDR2 YSYEKL. Between the trimmed V and J ends, which lost 0 bases and 1 base, there was a span of 13 bases. The CDR3 has 17 amino acids. Written as DNA, the CDR3 is TGCGCCAGCAGCCAAGAAGACGGCAGGGGTTCCTACAATGAGCAGTTCTTC. Translating it yields CASSQEDGRGSYNEQFF.

The chain combines TRBV7-6 with TRBJ2-1, with 12 bases identical to TRBD2. Germline CDR1 SGHVS, CDR2 FNYEAQ. Germline trimming cut 3 bases from V and 6 bases from J; bases unmatched to any gene: 9. The CDR3 is 17 residues long. The CDR3 sequence: CASSFGLAGGGGNEQFF. The CDR3 bases are TGTGCCAGCAGCTTTGGGCTAGCGGGAGGGGGAGGCAATGAGCAGTTCTTC.